This TCR beta chain was retrieved from a study of metastatic and nonmetastatic thyroid tumors. Whole-study context: The comparison covered peripheral blood and tumor or nodule tissue in malignant and benign thyroid patients. Study results and limitations: It was reportedly found that TCR beta diversity was significantly higher in malignant thyroid tumors than in benign nodules, a difference seen in both blood and tumor samples.

By share, this clone counts as medium-sized (0.01 to 0.1%). Its antigen is currently unknown. Original analysis: Construction of a distant-metastasis classifier for papillary thyroid cancer relied on CDR3 differences across clinicopathological groups. TCRdb re-called the PCR reads via MiXCR. V and J calls and clone size were set by TCRdb, not the authors. The data hold 7,000 to 10,000 clones, with approximately 28% observed a single time. Prior to thyroid surgery, none of the patients had received any treatment. The receptor was derived from a female donor with papillary thyroid cancer or a benign thyroid nodule (not recorded which). Some clones in this sample may be carry-over from other donors' samples. Sequences were obtained from tumor tissue.

CDR3 sequence (DNA): TGCAGTGCTATTTTAATCACGGGACAATCGAATTCACCCCTCCACTTT. Protein product: CSAILITGQSNSPLHF. The rearrangement uses TRBV20-1 and TRBJ1-6, with a weak D call TRBD1 (6 bases). There are 16 residues in the CDR3. Germline V gene sequence: CDR1 DFQATT, CDR2 SNEGSKA (reference sequence). Trimming left V 4 bases short and J 7 bases short, with 20 bases between.